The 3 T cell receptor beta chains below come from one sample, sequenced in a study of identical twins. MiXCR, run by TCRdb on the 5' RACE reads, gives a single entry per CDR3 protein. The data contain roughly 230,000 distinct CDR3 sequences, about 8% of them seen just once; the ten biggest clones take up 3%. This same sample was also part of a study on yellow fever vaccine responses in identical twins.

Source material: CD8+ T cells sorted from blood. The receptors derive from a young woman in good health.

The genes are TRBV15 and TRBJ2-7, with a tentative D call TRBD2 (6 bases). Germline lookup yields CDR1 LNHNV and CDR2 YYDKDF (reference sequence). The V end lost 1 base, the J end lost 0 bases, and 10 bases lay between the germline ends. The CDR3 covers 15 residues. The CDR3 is CATSRVAGRSYEQYF. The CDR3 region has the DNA TGTGCCACCAGCAGAGTCGCGGGGCGCTCCTACGAGCAGTACTTC. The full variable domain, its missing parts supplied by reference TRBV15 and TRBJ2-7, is DAMVIQNPRYQVTQFGKPVTLSCSQTLNHNVMYWYQQKSSQAPKLLFHYYDKDFNNEADTPDNFQSRRPNTSFCFLDIRSPGLGDTAMYLCATSRVAGRSYEQYFGPGTRLTVT.

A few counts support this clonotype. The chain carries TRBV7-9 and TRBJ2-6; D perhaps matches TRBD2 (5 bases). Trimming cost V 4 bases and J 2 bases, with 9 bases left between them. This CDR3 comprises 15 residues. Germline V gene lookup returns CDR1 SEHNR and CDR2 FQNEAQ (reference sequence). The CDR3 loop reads CASSSGLAGANVLTF. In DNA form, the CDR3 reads TGTGCCAGCAGCTCCGGACTTGCTGGGGCCAACGTCCTGACTTTC.

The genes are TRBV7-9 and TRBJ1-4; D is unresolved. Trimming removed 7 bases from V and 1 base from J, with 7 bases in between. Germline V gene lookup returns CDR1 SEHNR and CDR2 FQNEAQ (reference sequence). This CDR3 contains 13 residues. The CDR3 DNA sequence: TGTGCCAGCAATTCGAAAACTAATGAAAAACTGTTTTTT. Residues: CASNSKTNEKLFF.